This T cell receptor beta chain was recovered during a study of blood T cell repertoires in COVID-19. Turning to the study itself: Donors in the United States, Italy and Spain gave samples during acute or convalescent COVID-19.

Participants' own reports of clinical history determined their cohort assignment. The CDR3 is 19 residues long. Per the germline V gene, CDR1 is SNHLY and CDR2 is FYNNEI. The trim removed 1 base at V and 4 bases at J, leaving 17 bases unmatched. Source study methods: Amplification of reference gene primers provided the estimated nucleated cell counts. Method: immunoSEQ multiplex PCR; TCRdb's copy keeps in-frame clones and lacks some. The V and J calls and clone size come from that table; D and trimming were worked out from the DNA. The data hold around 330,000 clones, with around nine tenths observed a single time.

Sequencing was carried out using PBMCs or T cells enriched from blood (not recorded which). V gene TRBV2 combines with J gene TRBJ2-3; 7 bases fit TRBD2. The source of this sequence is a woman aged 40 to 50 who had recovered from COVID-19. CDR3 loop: CASSEGGLDINSRADTQYF. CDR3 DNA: TGTGCCAGCAGTGAAGGAGGACTAGATATTAACTCGAGGGCAGATACGCAGTATTTT.